This entry features one T cell receptor beta chain sequence. Repertoires were generated with immunoSEQ multiplex PCR, while TCRdb's copy carries only in-frame clones and drops some. The data show approximately 150,000 clones, roughly 89% seen once. The germline gives CDR1 SGDLS, CDR2 YYNGEE. The CDR3 extends over 15 amino acids. Germline trimming cut 4 bases from V and 1 base from J; bases unmatched to any gene: 2. The data are from a study of blood T cell repertoires in COVID-19. Material: peripheral blood. The V and J genes are TRBV9 and TRBJ1-1; 12 positions agree with TRBD1. This TCR was recovered from a human donor in a cohort sampled during active COVID-19. In nucleotides, the CDR3 is TGTGCCAGCAGCACGGGACAGGGGGCGAACACTGAAGCTTTCTTT. This sequence encodes CASSTGQGANTEAFF.